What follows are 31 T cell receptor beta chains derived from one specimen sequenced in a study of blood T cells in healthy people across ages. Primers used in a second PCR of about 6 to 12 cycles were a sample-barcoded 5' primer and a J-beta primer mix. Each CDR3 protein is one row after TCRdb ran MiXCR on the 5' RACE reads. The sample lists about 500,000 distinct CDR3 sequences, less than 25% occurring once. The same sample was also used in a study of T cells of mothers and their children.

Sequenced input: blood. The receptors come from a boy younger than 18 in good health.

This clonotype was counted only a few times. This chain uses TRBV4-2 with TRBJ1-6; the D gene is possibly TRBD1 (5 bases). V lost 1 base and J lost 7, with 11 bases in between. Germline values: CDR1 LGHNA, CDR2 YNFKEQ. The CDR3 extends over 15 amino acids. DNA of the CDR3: TGTGCCAGCAGCCAAGTCCCAGGGTCCAATTCACCCCTCCACTTT. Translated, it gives CASSQVPGSNSPLHF.

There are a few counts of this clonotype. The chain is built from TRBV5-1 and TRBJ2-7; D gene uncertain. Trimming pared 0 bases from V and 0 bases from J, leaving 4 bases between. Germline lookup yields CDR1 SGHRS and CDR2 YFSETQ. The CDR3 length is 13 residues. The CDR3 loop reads CASSLENSYEQYF. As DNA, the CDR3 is TGCGCCAGCAGCTTGGAAAACTCCTACGAGCAGTACTTC.

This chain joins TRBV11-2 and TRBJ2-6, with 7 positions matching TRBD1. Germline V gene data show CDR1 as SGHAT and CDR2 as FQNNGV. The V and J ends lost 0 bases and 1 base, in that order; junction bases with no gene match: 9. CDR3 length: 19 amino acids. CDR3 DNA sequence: TGTGCCAGCAGCTTAGAACAGAACAGGGGATTATCTGGGGCCAACGTCCTGACTTTC. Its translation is CASSLEQNRGLSGANVLTF.

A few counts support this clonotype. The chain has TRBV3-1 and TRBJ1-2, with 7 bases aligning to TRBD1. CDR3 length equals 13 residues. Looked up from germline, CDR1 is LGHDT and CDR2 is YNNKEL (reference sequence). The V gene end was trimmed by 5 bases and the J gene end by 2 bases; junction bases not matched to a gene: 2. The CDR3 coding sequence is TGTGCCAGCAGCACGGGACAGAACTATGGCTACACCTTC. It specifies CASSTGQNYGYTF.

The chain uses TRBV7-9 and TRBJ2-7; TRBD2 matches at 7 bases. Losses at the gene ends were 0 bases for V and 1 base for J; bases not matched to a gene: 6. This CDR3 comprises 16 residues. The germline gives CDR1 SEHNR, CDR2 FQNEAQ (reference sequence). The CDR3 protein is CASSLATGGGSYEQYF. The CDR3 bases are TGTGCCAGCAGCTTAGCGACGGGGGGAGGGTCCTACGAGCAGTACTTC.

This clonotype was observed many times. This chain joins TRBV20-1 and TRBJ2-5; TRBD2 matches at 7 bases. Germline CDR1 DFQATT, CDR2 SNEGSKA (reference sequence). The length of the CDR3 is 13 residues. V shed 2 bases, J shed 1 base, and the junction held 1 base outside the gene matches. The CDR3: CSARPGGQETQYF. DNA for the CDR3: TGCAGTGCTAGACCGGGAGGCCAAGAGACCCAGTACTTC.

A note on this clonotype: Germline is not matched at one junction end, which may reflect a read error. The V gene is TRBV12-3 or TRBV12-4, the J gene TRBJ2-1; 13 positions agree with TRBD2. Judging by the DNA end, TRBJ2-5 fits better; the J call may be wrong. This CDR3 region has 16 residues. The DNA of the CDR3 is TGTGCCGGCAGACGTGGACTAGCGGGAGTCCAGGAGACCCAGTACTTC. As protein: CAGRRGLAGVQETQYF.

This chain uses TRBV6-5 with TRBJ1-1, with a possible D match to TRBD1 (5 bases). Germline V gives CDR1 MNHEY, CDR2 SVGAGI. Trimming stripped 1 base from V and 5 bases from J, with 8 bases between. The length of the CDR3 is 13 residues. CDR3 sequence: CASSYFQGTEAFF. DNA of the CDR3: TGTGCCAGCAGTTACTTCCAGGGAACTGAAGCTTTCTTT.

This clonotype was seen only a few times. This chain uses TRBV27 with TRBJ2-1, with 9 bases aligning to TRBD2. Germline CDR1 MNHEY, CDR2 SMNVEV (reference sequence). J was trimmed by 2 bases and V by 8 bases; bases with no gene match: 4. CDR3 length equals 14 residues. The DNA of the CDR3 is TGTGCCAGCTGTGCGGGAGGGACCTACAATGAGCAGTTCTTC. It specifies CASCAGGTYNEQFF.

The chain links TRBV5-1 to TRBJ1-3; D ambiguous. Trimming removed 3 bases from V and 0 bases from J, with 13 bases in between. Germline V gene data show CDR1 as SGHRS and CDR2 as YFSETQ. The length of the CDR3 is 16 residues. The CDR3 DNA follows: TGCGCCAGCAGCTACAGTGACACCGCCTCTGGAAACACCATATATTTT. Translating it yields CASSYSDTASGNTIYF.

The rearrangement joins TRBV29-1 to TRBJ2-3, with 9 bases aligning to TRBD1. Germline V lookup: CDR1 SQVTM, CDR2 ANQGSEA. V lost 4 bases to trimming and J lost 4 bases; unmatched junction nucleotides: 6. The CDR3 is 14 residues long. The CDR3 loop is CSVVDRGSSDTQYF. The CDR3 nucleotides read TGCAGCGTTGTCGACAGGGGGTCGTCAGATACGCAGTATTTT.

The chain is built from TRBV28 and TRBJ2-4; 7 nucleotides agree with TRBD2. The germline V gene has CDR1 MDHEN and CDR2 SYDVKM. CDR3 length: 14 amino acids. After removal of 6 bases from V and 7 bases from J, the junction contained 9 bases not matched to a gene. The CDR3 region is CASRQDPGGNIQYF. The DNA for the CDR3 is TGTGCCAGCAGGCAGGACCCCGGGGGGAACATTCAGTACTTC.

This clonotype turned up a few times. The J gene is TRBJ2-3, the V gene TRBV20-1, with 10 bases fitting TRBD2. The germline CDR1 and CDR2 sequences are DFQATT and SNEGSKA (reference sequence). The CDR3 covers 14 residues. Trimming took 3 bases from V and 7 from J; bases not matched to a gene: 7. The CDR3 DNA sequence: TGCAGTGCTAGGGCTAGCGGGGGTACTTATACGCAGTATTTT. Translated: CSARASGGTYTQYF.

DNA of the CDR3: TGTGCCAGCAGTTCAGTAGCGGGTCTGACTTCTTCGTACTTC. Translating gives CASSSVAGLTSSYF. The J gene is TRBJ2-5, the V gene TRBV6-2 or TRBV6-3; TRBD2 aligns across 7 bases. V was clipped by 4 bases and J by 13 bases; unmatched bases: 15. The CDR3 is 14 amino acids. Germline assignment: CDR1 MNHEY and CDR2 SVGEGT.

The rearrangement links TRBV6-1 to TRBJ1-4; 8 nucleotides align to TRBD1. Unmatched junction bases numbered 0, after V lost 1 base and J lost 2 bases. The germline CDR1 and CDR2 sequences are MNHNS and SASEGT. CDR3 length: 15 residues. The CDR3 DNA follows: TGTGCCAGCAGTGAAGGGACAGGGACTAATGAAAAACTGTTTTTT. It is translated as CASSEGTGTNEKLFF.

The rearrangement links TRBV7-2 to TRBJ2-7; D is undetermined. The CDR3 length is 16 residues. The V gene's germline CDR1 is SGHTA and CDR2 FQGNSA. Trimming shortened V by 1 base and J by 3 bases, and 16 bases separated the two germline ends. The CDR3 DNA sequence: TGTGCCAGCAGCTTAGGTGGGTGGGCAGCTAGCTACGAGCAGTACTTC. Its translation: CASSLGGWAASYEQYF.

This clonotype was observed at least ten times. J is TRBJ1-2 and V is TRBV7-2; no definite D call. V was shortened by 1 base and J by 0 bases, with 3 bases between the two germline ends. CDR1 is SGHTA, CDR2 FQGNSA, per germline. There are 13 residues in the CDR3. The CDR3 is CASSLGANYGYTF. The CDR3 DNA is TGTGCCAGCAGCTTAGGGGCTAACTATGGCTACACCTTC.

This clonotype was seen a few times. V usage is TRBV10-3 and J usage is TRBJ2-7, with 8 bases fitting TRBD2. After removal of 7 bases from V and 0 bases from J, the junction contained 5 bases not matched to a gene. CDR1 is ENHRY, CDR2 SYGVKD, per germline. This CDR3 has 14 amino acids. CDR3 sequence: CAIKSGRSSYEQYF. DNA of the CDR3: TGTGCCATCAAGAGCGGGAGAAGCTCCTACGAGCAGTACTTC.

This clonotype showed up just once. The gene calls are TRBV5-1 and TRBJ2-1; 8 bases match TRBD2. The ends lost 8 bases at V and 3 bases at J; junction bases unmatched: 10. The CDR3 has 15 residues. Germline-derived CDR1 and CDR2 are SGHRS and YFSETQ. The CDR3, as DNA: TGCGCCAGTAGTGATAGCGGGGCGGACTACAATGAGCAGTTCTTC. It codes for CASSDSGADYNEQFF. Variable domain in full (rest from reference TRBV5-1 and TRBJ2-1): KAGVTQTPRYLIKTRGQQVTLSCSPISGHRSVSWYQQTPGQGLQFLFEYFSETQRNKGNFPGRFSGRQFSNSRSEMNVSTLELGDSALYLCASSDSGADYNEQFFGPGTRLTVL.

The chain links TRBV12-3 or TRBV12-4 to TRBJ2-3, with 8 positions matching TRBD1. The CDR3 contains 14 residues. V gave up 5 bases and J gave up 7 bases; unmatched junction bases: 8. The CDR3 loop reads CASSEQDRANTQYF. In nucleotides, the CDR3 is TGTGCCAGCAGTGAACAGGACAGGGCTAATACGCAGTATTTT.

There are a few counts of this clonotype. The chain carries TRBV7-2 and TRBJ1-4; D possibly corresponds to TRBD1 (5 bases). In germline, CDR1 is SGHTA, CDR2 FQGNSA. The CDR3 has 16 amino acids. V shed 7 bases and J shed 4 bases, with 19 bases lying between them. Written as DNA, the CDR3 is TGTGCCAGCACCATCAGGAGCCGGGACGGTAATGAAAAACTGTTTTTT. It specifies CASTIRSRDGNEKLFF.

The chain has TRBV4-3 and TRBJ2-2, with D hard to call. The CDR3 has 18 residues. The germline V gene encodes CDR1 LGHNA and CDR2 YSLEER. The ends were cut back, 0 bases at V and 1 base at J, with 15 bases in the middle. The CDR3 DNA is TGCGCCAGCAGCCAAGAATCGGGCGCACGGCGGAACACCGGGGAGCTGTTTTTT. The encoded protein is CASSQESGARRNTGELFF.

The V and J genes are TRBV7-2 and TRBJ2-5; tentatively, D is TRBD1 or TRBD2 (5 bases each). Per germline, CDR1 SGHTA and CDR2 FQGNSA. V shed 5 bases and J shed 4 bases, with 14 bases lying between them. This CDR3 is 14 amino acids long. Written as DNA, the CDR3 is TGTGCCAGCAGCCCAATGGGGGTGCGAGAGACCCAGTACTTC. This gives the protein CASSPMGVRETQYF.

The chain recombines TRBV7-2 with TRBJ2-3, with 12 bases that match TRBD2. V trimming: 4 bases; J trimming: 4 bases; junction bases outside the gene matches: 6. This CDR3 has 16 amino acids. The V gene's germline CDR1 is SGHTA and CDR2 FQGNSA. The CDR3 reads CASSSQLAGGSDTQYF. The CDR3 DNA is TGTGCCAGCAGCTCGCAACTAGCGGGGGGATCAGATACGCAGTATTTT.

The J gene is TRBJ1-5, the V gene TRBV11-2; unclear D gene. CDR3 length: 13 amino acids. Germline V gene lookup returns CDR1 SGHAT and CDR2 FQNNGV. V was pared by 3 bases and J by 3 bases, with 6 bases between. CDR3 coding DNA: TGTGCCAGCAGCTTTCAGACCAATCAGCCCCAGCATTTT. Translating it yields CASSFQTNQPQHF.

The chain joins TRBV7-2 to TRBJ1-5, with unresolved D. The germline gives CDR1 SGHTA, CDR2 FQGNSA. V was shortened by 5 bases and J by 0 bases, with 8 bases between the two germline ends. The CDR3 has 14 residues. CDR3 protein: CASSRQASNQPQHF. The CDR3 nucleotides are TGTGCCAGCAGCCGACAAGCTAGCAATCAGCCCCAGCATTTT.

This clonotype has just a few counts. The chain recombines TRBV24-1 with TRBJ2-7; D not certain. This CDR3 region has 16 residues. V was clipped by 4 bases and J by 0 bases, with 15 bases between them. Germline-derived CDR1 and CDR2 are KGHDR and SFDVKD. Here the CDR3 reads CATSDPARTGSYEQYF. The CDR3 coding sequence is TGTGCCACCAGTGACCCGGCCAGGACGGGCTCCTACGAGCAGTACTTC.

The CDR3 DNA reads as TGTGCCAGCAGCCCCAGGGGGGTGACGCAGTATTTT. It translates to CASSPRGVTQYF. The rearrangement joins TRBV27 to TRBJ2-3; D may be TRBD1 (7 bases). Germline V gene sequence: CDR1 MNHEY, CDR2 SMNVEV (reference sequence). V lost 6 bases, J lost 9 bases, and 13 bases lay in between. The length of the CDR3 is 12 residues.

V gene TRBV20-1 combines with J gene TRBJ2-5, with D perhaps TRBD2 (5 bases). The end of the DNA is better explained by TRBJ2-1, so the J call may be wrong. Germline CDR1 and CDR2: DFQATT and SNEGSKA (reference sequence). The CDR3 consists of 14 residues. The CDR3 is CSARDEGLSNEQFF. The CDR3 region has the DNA TGCAGTGCTAGAGATGAGGGATTGAGCAATGAGCAGTTCTTC.

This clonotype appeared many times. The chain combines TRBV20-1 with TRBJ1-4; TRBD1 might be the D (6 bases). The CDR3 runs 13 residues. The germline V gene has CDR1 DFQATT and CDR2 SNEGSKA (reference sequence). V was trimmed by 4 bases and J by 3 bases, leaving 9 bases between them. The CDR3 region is CSAIQGANEKLFF. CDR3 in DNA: TGCAGTGCTATACAGGGTGCTAATGAAAAACTGTTTTTT.

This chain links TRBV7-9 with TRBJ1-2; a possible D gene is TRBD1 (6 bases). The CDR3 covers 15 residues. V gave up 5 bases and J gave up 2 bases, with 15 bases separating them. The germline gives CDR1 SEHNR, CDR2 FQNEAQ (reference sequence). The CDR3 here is CASSGGQWGNYGYTF. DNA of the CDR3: TGTGCCAGCAGCGGTGGACAGTGGGGCAACTATGGCTACACCTTC.